This T cell receptor beta chain came from a study of response to subunit inactivated influenza vaccine. Study results and limitations: Each seasonal influenza vaccination recruits few new T cells, the authors suggested.

This clonotype was counted only a few times. Its antigen remains unknown. V gave up 5 bases and J gave up 1 base, with 9 bases separating them. Germline values: CDR1 SQVTM, CDR2 ANQGSEA. This CDR3 spans 13 amino acids. TCRdb independently ran MiXCR on the RT-PCR reads; one entry per CDR3 protein. The sample includes about 500,000 distinct CDR3 sequences, 13% seen only once; the top ten take less than 15%. The origin of this receptor is a man aged 50 to 59 who received an inactivated influenza vaccine. Sequenced material: PBMCs from blood, taken roughly 6 weeks after vaccination. The chain links TRBV29-1 to TRBJ2-1; D gene unclear. In DNA form, the CDR3 reads TGCAGCGTTCAACTGAATTCCTACAATGAGCAGTTCTTC. Residues: CSVQLNSYNEQFF.